The T cell receptor (beta chain) under discussion was sequenced for a study of T-cell memory formation after mild COVID-19. Study background: Clustering of TCRs was largely donor specific.

Germline CDR1 is ENHRY and CDR2 is SYGVKD. V lost 3 bases, J lost 2 bases, and 13 bases lay in between. The CDR3 has 15 residues. 5'RACE with constant-segment primers built TCRalpha and TCRbeta cDNA libraries with UMIs. TCRdb reanalysed the 5' RACE reads using MiXCR and keeps one entry per CDR3 protein. This sample has 350,000 to 450,000 distinct CDR3 sequences, with around 19% found just once. The study's findings and limits: Clones that contracted clustered mainly in CM and EM if CD4+ and in EMRA if CD8+.

A note on this clonotype: The antigen remains unidentified.

Sequences were obtained from PBMCs or a T cell subset sorted from them (not recorded which). The chain is built from TRBV10-3 and TRBJ2-5; a weak D match, TRBD2 (5 bases). The sequence was obtained from an adult woman who had mild COVID-19 (a few samples of this study predate the infection). Cell type and time point are not known. CDR3 nucleotides: TGTGCCATCAGTGATCAAAGAGCGGCGCAAGAGACCCAGTACTTC. Translation gives CAISDQRAAQETQYF.